Each of the 3 T cell receptor beta chains below was sequenced from the same sample in a study of molecular identifiers for immune sequencing clone quantification. TCRdb re-derived calls from the PCR reads in MiXCR, one entry per CDR3 protein. The data show about 60,000 distinct CDR3 sequences, about a sixth seen once. The source material was naive CD8+ T cells from blood, with Jurkat cell RNA spiked in. Subset given: FACS-sorted CD8+CD4-CCR7+CD45RA+ naive T cells. The source is a human donor in good health. Some libraries in this study had Jurkat cell RNA spiked in.

This clonotype was counted ten times or more. The V and J genes are TRBV9 and TRBJ2-3; the D is unclear. There are 14 residues in the CDR3. V was clipped by 4 bases and J by 1 base, with 10 bases between them. Germline CDR1 is SGDLS and CDR2 is YYNGEE. The CDR3 is CASSSGGGTDTQYF. The CDR3 DNA follows: TGTGCCAGCAGCTCCGGTGGGGGCACAGATACGCAGTATTTT.

This clonotype showed up many times. The V and J genes are TRBV28 and TRBJ1-2; TRBD1 might be the D (6 bases). From germline, CDR1 is MDHEN and CDR2 SYDVKM. The CDR3 is 14 residues long. The ends were cut back, 1 base at V and 4 bases at J, with 10 bases in the middle. The CDR3 bases are TGTGCCAGCAGTTTATTCGGACAGTTCTATGGCTACACCTTC. Residues: CASSLFGQFYGYTF.

The CDR3 DNA reads TGCGCCAGCAGGTCGGGGACTAGCGCCAATGAGCAGTTCTTC. Protein: CASRSGTSANEQFF. The gene calls are TRBV5-1 and TRBJ2-1; 10 bases are shared with TRBD2. The J segment lost 6 bases and the V segment lost 5 bases, leaving 5 bases of the junction unmatched. CDR1 and CDR2 from the germline V gene are SGHRS and YFSETQ. The CDR3 consists of 14 residues.